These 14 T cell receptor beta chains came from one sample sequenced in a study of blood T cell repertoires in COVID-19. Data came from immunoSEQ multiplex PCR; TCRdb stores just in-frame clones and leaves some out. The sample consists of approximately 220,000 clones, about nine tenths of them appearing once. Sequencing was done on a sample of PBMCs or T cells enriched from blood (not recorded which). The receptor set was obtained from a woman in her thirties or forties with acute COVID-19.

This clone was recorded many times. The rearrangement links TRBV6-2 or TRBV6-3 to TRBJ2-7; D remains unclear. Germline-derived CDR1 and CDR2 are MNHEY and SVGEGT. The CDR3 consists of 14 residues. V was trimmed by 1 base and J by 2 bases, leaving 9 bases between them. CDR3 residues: CASSYLLETYEQYF. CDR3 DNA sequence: TGTGCCAGCAGTTACTTGCTAGAGACCTACGAGCAGTACTTC.

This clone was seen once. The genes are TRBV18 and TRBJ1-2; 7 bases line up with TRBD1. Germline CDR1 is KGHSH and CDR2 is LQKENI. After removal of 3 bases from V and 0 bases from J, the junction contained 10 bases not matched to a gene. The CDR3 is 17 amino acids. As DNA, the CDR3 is TGTGCCAGCTCACCGGGTTCACCCGGGACAGCTAACTATGGCTACACCTTC. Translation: CASSPGSPGTANYGYTF.

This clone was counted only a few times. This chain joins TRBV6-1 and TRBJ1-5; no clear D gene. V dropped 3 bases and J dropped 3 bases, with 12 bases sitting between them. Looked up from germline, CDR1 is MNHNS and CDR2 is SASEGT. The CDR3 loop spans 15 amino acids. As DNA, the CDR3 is TGTGCCAGCAGTGATGGGTTAGCCTACAATCAGCCCCAGCATTTT. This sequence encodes CASSDGLAYNQPQHF.

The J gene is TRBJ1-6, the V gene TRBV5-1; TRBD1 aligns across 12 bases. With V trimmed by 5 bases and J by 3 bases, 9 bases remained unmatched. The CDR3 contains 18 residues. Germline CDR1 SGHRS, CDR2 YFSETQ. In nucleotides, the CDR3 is TGCGCCAGCAGGTGGGGACAGGGGGCTATGGTCTATAATTCACCCCTCCACTTT. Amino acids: CASRWGQGAMVYNSPLHF.

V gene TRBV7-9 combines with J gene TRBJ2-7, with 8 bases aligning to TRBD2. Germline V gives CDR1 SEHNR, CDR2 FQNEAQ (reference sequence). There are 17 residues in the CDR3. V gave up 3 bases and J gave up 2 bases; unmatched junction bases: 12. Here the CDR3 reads CASSLASGTRFTYEQYF. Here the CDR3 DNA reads TGTGCCAGCAGCTTGGCTTCCGGGACTAGATTCACCTACGAGCAGTACTTC.

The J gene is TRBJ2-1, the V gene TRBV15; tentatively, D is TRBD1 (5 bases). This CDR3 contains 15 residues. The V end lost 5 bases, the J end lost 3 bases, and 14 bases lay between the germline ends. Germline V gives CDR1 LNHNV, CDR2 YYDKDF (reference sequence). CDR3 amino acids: CATSPRQGSYNEQFF. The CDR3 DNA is TGTGCCACCAGCCCCCGGCAGGGAAGCTACAATGAGCAGTTCTTC.

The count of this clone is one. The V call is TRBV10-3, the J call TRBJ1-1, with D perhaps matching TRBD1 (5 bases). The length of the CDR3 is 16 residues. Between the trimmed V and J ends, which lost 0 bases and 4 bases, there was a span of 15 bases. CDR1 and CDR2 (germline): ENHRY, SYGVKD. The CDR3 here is CAISESGGGWITEAFF. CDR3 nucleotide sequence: TGTGCCATCAGTGAGTCGGGCGGGGGTTGGATCACTGAAGCTTTCTTT.

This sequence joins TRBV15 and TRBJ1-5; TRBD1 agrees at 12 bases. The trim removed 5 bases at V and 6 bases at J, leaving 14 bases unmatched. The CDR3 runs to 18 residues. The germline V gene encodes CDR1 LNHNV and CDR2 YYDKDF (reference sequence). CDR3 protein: CATSPRDRGRSIGQPQHF. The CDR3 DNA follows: TGTGCCACCAGCCCCCGGGACAGGGGGCGAAGTATTGGTCAGCCCCAGCATTTT.

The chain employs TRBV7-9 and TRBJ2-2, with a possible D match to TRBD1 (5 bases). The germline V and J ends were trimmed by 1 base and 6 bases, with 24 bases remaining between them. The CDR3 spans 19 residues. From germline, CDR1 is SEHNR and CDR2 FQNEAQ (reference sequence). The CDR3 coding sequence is TGTGCCAGCAGCTTAGTGGGGCCCGAGCGAAAATTTCGTTCCGGGGAGCTGTTTTTT. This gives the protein CASSLVGPERKFRSGELFF. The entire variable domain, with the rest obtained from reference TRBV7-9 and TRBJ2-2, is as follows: DTGVSQNPRHKITKRGQNVTFRCDPISEHNRLYWYRQTLGQGPEFLTYFQNEAQLEKSRLLSDRFSAERPKGSFSTLEIQRTEQGDSAMYLCASSLVGPERKFRSGELFFGEGSRLTVL.

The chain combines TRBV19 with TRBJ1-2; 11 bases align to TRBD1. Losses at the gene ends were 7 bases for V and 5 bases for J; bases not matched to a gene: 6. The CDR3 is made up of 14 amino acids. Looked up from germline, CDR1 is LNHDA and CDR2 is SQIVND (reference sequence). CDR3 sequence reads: CASTGGQGEYGYTF. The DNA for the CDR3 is TGTGCCAGTACGGGGGGACAGGGGGAATATGGCTACACCTTC.

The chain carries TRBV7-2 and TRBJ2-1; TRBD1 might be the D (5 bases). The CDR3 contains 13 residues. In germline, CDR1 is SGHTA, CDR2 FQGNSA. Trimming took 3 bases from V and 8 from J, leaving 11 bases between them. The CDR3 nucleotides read TGTGCCAGCAGCTTTTGGGGCGAGGATGAGCAGTTCTTC. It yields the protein CASSFWGEDEQFF.

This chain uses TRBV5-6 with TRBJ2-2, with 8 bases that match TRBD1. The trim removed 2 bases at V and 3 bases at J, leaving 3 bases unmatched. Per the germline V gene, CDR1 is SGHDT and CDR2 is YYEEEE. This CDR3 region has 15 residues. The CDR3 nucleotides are TGTGCCAGCAGCTTTACGGGACAGGACACCGGGGAGCTGTTTTTT. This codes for CASSFTGQDTGELFF.

The CDR3 protein is CASSLSAGTTDTQYF. In DNA, the CDR3 is TGTGCCAGCAGTTTATCGGCGGGGACCACAGATACGCAGTATTTT. The chain is built from TRBV27 and TRBJ2-3; D might be TRBD2 (6 bases). Trimming pared 0 bases from V and 2 bases from J, leaving 9 bases between. The length of the CDR3 is 15 residues. CDR1 is MNHEY and CDR2 is SMNVEV in the germline V gene (reference sequence).

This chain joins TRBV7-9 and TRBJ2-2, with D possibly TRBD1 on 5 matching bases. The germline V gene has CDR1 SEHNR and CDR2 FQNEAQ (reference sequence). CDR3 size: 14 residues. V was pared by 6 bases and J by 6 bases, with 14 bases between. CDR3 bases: TGTGCCAGCAGTCGGTCCAGGGAATCCGGGGAGCTGTTTTTT. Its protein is CASSRSRESGELFF. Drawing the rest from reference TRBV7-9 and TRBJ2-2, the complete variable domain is DTGVSQNPRHKITKRGQNVTFRCDPISEHNRLYWYRQTLGQGPEFLTYFQNEAQLEKSRLLSDRFSAERPKGSFSTLEIQRTEQGDSAMYLCASSRSRESGELFFGEGSRLTVL.